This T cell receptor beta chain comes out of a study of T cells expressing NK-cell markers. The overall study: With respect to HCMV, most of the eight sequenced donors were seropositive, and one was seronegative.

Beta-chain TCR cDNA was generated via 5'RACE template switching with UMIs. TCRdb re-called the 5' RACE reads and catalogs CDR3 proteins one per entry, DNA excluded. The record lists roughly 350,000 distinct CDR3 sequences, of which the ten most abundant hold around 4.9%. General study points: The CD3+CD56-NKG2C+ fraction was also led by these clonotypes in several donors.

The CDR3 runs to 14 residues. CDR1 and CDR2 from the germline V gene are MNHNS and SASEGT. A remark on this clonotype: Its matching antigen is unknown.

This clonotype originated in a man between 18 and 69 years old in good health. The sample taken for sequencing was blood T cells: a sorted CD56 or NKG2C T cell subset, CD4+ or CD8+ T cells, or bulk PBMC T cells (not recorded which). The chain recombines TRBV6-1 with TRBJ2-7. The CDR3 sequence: CASSTRTDSYEQYF.